Listed here is a single TCR beta chain. Its antigen is unidentified. Target depth was 1 in 200,000 to 1 in 1 million T cells, about 10x per clonotype. Data came from immunoSEQ multiplex PCR; TCRdb stores just in-frame clones and leaves some out. Among fewer than 400,000 clones listed, 67% were seen once. The data were taken from a study of cytotoxic CD8 clonotypes in ibrutinib-treated CLL. Overall study: Patients attained roughly 25 partial and 2 complete responses; at median approximately 68 months, around 14 remained remitted while around 12 progressed.

Findings and limits, study-wide: Public clonotypes occurred uncommonly; on treatment, they contracted or remained stable. At the start, clonality exceeded age-matched healthy donors and followed circulating CD8+ T-cell counts.

The starting material was PBMCs, obtained after 36 months of ibrutinib treatment. This TCR derives from a human donor with chronic lymphocytic leukemia.

CDR3 DNA sequence: TGTGCCAGCAGAAAGGACAGGGGGGACACTGAAGCTTTCTTT. It codes for CASRKDRGDTEAFF. The gene calls are TRBV2 and TRBJ1-1; 10 positions agree with TRBD1. Germline lookup yields CDR1 SNHLY and CDR2 FYNNEI. The ends lost 6 bases at V and 3 bases at J; junction bases unmatched: 4. The CDR3 sequence is 14 residues long. The entire variable domain, with the rest obtained from reference TRBV2 and TRBJ1-1, is as follows: EPEVTQTPSHQVTQMGQEVILRCVPISNHLYFYWYRQILGQKVEFLVSFYNNEISEKSEIFDDQFSVERPDGSNFTLKIRSTKLEDSAMYFCASRKDRGDTEAFFGQGTRLTVV.